A selection of T cell receptor beta chains follows, all from one sample in a study of pediatric ulcerative colitis. Profiling relied on immunoSEQ multiplex PCR, and the TCRdb table lists in-frame clones only, not all of them. Among 20,000 to 30,000 clones listed, over 55% were seen once. Input material: gut tissue. These receptors all come from a boy aged 5-17 years with severe ulcerative colitis. Each CDR3 is given with its conserved first and last residue. Clone size is stated in some rows and not others, as once, few, many or a class when expanded.

clone size | J gene | V gene | CDR3 protein
once | TRBJ2-3 | TRBV7-2 | CASSLIIADTQYF
NA | TRBJ2-2 | TRBV5-1 | CASSPGTSEGTGELFF
NA | TRBJ1-2 | TRBV29-1 | CSVAPGDYGYTF
NA | TRBJ1-5 | TRBV6-1 | CASSEPEQVQHF
NA | TRBJ1-2 | TRBV27 | CASSPGQGRNYGYTF
NA | TRBJ1-2 | TRBV6-5 | CASSYDVENYGYTF
medium-sized | TRBJ2-3 | TRBV27 | CASRPERADTQYF
NA | TRBJ1-5 | TRBV19 | CASRDVAYQPQHF
NA | TRBJ2-5 | TRBV2 | CASSGSGSEGETQYF
NA | TRBJ2-1 | TRBV11-2 | CASSYQGLAGVNEQFF
NA | TRBJ2-7 | TRBV2 | CASRDGGGSRQYF
NA | TRBJ2-1 | TRBV7-6 | CASRLGTSGRDEQFF
NA | TRBJ2-3 | TRBV6-6 | CASRPQPSTDTQYF
NA | TRBJ2-7 | TRBV5-5 | CASSLGSGPYEQYF
once | TRBJ2-7 | TRBV11-3 | CASSQGVRTSPPWVYGQYF
NA | TRBJ2-2 | TRBV11-3 | CASSTYTGNTGELFF
few | TRBJ1-3 | TRBV19 | CASSMGNTIYF
NA | TRBJ2-1 | TRBV7-2 | CASSLGQGKRGEQFF
NA | TRBJ2-3 | TRBV27 | CASSLRQGITQYF
NA | TRBJ2-1 | TRBV14 | CASSRGTSGSNEQFF
NA | TRBJ2-7 | TRBV11-2 | CASSLQGATTIYEQYF
NA | TRBJ2-1 | TRBV4-1 | CASSQGQSSYNEQFF
NA | TRBJ2-1 | TRBV5-4 | CASSLTSGRSINEQFF
NA | TRBJ2-3 | TRBV5-4 | CASSLHRRTDTQYF
few | TRBJ1-4 | TRBV7-8 | CASSLSTNEKLFF
NA | TRBJ1-2 | TRBV7-2 | CASSQQGQGPYGYTF
few | TRBJ1-1 | TRBV19 | CASTASWGEGYTEAFF
few | TRBJ2-5 | TRBV9 | CASSVVSSETQYF
NA | TRBJ2-1 | TRBV2 | CASSGGSNNEQFF
NA | TRBJ2-7 | TRBV15 | CATSREVQYEQYF
NA | TRBJ1-1 | TRBV21-1 | CASNPGNTEAFF
NA | TRBJ2-7 | TRBV2 | CATQDLAAYEQYF
NA | TRBJ1-2 | TRBV7-2 | CASSFEKGRGGYTF
NA | TRBJ1-5 | TRBV5-1 | CASRLGVGPSNQPQHF
NA | TRBJ1-1 | TRBV6-5 | CASSSTGTEAFF
few | TRBJ1-1 | TRBV6-5 | CASSPGAGAFF
NA | TRBJ1-1 | TRBV19 | CASSIEGPQAFF
NA | TRBJ2-7 | TRBV7-9 | CASSLYPQEYYEQYF
few | TRBJ2-7 | TRBV30 | CAWNVAAEQYF
few | TRBJ2-2 | TRBV5-1 | CASSALGGQGSTGELFF
NA | TRBJ2-3 | TRBV6-5 | CAISDSTDTQYF
NA | TRBJ1-3 | TRBV9 | CASSVGGATGNTIYF
few | TRBJ2-7 | TRBV5-6 | CASSSGLAGGLEQYF
NA | TRBJ2-5 | TRBV30 | CAWSEGPHQETQYF
NA | TRBJ1-1 | TRBV19 | CASSRTGTTEAFF
NA | TRBJ1-5 | TRBV30 | CAWSLAGRNQPQHF
NA | TRBJ2-7 | TRBV7-2 | CASSFTSGSRYEQYF
NA | TRBJ1-5 | TRBV7-2 | CASSLAWGANQPQHF
NA | TRBJ2-7 | TRBV19 | CASSIYASYEQYF
NA | TRBJ1-3 | TRBV6-1 | CASSDRGYGNTIYF
NA | TRBJ2-7 | TRBV7-2 | CATTAGGAYEQYF
NA | TRBJ2-3 | TRBV5-4 | CASSSKEGPGTDTQYF
NA | TRBJ1-5 | TRBV19 | CASSEGGEGQPQHF
NA | TRBJ1-5 | TRBV10-3 | CAISDAKSNQPQHF
NA | TRBJ1-2 | TRBV6-6 | CASSYLGGYTF
NA | TRBJ1-4 | TRBV25-1 | CASGDRRNEKLFF